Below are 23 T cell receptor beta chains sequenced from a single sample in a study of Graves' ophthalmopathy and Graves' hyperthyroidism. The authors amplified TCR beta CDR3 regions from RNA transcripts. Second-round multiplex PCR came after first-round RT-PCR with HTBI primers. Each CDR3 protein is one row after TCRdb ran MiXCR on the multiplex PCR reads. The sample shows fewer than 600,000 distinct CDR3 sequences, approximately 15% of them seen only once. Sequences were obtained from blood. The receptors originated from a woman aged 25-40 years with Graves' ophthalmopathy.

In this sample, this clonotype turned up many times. DNA of the CDR3: TGTGCCAGCAGCCAAGTTCGGCTTCGATCAAGGGGAAATAGCAATCAGCCCCAGCATTTT. This sequence encodes CASSQVRLRSRGNSNQPQHF. V and J are TRBV14 and TRBJ1-5, with a tentative D call TRBD1 (5 bases). V was clipped by 1 base and J by 0 bases, with 22 bases between them. The CDR3 length is 20 residues. Per the germline V gene, CDR1 is SGHDN and CDR2 is FVKESK.

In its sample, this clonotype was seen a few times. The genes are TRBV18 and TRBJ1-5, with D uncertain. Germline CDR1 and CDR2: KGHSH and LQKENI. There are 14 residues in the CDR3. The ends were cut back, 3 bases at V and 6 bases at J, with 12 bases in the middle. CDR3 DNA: TGTGCCAGCTCACCGGAGCCGGCAATTCAGCCCCAGCATTTT. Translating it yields CASSPEPAIQPQHF.

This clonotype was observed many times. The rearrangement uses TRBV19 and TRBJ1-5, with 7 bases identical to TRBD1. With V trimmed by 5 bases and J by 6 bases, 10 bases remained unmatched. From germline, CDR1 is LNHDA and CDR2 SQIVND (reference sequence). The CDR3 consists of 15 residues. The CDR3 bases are TGTGCCAGTAGTGCCCTCCAGGGGGAGGTTCAGCCCCAGCATTTT. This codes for CASSALQGEVQPQHF.

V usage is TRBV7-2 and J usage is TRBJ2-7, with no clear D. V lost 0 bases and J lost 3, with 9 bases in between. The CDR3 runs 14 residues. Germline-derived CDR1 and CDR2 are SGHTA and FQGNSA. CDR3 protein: CASSLASYLYEQYF. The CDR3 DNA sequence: TGTGCCAGCAGCTTAGCCAGCTACCTCTACGAGCAGTACTTC.

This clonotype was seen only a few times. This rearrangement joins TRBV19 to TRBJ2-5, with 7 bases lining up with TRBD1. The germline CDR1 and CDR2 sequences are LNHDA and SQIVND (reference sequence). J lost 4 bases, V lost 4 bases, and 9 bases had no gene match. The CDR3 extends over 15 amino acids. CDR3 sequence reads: CASSTSTGQPETQYF. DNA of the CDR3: TGTGCCAGTAGTACCTCGACAGGGCAACCAGAGACCCAGTACTTC.

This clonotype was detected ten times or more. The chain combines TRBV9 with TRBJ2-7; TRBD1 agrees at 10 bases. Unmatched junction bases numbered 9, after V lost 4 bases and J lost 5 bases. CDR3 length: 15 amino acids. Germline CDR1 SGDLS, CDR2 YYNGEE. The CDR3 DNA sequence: TGTGCCAGCAGCACGACCGGGACAGGGGTACACGAGCAGTACTTC. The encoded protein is CASSTTGTGVHEQYF.

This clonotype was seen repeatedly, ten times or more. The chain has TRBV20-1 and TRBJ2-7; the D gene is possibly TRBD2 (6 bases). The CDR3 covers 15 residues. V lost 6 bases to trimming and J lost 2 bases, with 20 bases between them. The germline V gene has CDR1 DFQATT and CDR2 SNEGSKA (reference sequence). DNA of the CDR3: TGCAGTGCCGCTAGCTATCGGGGGTTAACCTACGAGCAGTACTTC. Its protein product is CSAASYRGLTYEQYF.

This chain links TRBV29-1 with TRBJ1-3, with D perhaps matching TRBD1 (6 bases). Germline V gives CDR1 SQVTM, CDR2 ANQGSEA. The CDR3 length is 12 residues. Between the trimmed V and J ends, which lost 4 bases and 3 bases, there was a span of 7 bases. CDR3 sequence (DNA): TGCAGCGTTGCAGGGGTTGGAAACACCATATATTTT. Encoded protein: CSVAGVGNTIYF.

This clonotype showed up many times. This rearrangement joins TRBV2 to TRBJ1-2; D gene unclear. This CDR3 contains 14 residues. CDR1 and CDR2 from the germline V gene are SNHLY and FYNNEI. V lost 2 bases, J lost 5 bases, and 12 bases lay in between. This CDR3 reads CASSERHNLYGYTF. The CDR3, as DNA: TGTGCCAGCAGTGAAAGACATAACCTTTATGGCTACACCTTC.

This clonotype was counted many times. CDR3 in amino acids: CASSLGGIQNTEAFF. The CDR3 bases are TGTGCCAGCAGCTTAGGGGGGATCCAGAACACTGAAGCTTTCTTT. The chain uses TRBV7-2 and TRBJ1-1; TRBD1 might be the D (5 bases). V dropped 1 base and J dropped 1 base, with 10 bases sitting between them. Germline CDR1 is SGHTA and CDR2 is FQGNSA. CDR3 length equals 15 residues.

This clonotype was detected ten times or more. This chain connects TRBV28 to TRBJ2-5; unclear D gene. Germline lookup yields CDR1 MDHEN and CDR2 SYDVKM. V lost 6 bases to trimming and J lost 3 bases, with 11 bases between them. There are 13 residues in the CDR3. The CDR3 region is CASREGIEETQYF. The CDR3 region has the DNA TGTGCCAGCAGGGAAGGGATAGAAGAGACCCAGTACTTC. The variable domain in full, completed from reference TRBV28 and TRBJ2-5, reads DVKVTQSSRYLVKRTGEKVFLECVQDMDHENMFWYRQDPGLGLRLIYFSYDVKMKEKGDIPEGYSVSREKKERFSLILESASTNQTSMYLCASREGIEETQYFGPGTRLLVL.

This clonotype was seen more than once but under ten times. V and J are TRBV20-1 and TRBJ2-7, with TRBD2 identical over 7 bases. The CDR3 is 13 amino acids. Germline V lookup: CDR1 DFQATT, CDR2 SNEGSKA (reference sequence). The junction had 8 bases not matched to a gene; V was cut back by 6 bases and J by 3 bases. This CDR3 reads CSAPAGVLYEQYF. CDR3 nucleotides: TGCAGTGCCCCGGCGGGGGTGCTCTACGAGCAGTACTTC.

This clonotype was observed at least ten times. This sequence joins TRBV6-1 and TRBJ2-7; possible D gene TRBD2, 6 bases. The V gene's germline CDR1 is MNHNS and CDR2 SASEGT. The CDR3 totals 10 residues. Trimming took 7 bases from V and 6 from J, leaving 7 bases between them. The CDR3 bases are TGTGCCAGCATCGGGGGCGAGCAGTACTTC. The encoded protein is CASIGGEQYF.

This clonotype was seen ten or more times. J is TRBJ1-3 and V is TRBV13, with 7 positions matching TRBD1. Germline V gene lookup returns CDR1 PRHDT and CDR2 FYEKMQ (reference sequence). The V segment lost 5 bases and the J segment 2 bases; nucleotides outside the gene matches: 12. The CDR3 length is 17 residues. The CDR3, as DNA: TGTGCCAGCAGCATGGGACAGCCTCCTGCGCCTGGAAACACCATATATTTT. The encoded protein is CASSMGQPPAPGNTIYF.

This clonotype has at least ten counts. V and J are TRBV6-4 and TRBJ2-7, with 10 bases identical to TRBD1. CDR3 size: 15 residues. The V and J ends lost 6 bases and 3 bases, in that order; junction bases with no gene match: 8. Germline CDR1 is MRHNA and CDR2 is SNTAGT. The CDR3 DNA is TGTGCCAGCAGCGACCCGGGACAGGGGATCTACGAGCAGTACTTC. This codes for CASSDPGQGIYEQYF.

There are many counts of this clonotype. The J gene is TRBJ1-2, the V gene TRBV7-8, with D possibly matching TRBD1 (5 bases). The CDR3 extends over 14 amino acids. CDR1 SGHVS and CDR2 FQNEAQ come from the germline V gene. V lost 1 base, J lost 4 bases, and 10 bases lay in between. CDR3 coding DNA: TGTGCCAGCAGCTTAGTTGCCGGGGGCTATGGCTACACCTTC. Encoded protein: CASSLVAGGYGYTF.

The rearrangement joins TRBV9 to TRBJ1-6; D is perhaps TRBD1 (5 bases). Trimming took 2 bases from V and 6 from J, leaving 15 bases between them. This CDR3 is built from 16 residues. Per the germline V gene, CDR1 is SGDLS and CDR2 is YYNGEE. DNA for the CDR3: TGTGCCAGCAGCGTTAATGGGGGGAGTAGTAATTCACCCCTCCACTTT. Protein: CASSVNGGSSNSPLHF.

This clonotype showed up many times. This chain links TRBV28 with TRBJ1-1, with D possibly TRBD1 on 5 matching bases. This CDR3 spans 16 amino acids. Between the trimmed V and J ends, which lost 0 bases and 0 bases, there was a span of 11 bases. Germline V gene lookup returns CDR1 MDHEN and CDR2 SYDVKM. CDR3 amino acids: CASSLWGRRMNTEAFF. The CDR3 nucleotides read TGTGCCAGCAGTTTATGGGGACGAAGGATGAACACTGAAGCTTTCTTT.

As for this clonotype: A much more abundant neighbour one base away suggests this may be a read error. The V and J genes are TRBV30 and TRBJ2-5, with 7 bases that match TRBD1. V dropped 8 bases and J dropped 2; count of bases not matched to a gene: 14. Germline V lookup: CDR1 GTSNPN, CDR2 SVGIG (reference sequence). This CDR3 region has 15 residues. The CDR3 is CASSSQTGQQETQYF. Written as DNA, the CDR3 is TGTGCCAGCAGCTCGCAGACGGGACAGCAAGAGACCCAGTACTTC.

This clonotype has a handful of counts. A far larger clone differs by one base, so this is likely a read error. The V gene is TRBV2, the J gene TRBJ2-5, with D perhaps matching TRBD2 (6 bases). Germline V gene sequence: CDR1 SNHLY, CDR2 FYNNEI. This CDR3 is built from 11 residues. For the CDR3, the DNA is TGTGCCAGCAGGGGGGGAGAGGCCCAGTACTTC. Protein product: CASRGGEAQYF.

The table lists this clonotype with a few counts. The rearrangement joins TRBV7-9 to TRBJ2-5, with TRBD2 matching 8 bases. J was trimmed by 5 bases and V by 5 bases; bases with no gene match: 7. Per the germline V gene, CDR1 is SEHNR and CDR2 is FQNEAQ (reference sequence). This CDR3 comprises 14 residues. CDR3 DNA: TGTGCCAGCAGCCGGGGGGGAGAGTTGGAGACCCAGTACTTC. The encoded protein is CASSRGGELETQYF.

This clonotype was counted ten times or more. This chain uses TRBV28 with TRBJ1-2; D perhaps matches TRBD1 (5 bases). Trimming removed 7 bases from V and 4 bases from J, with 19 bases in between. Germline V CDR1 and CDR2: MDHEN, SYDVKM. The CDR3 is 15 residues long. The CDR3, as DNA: TGTGCCAGCACCGAAGGTGGGGCAGGAGGCTATGGCTACACCTTC. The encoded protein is CASTEGGAGGYGYTF.

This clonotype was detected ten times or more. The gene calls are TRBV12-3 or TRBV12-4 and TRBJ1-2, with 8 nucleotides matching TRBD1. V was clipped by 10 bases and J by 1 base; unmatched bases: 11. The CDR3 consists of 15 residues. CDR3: CATKGTGGFNYGYTF. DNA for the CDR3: TGTGCCACCAAAGGGACAGGAGGGTTTAACTATGGCTACACCTTC.